The source of this T cell receptor (beta chain) is a study of blood T cell repertoires in COVID-19. Libraries were prepared by immunoSEQ multiplex PCR; TCRdb keeps only in-frame clonotypes and omits some of them. The sample contains some 340,000 clones, around 83% of which appear only once. This clone was detected a few times. The CDR3 extends over 17 amino acids. The V end lost 3 bases, the J end lost 0 bases, and 13 bases lay between the germline ends. The germline V gene has CDR1 SGDLS and CDR2 YYNGEE. This clonotype was obtained from a man under 40 with active or convalescent COVID-19. The sequencing sample was made of peripheral blood. The chain links TRBV9 to TRBJ1-6; maybe TRBD1 (5 bases). The CDR3 bases are TGTGCCAGCAGCGCCCCTGGGGCAGGCTCCTATAATTCACCCCTCCACTTT. It encodes CASSAPGAGSYNSPLHF.